The 14 T cell receptor beta chains below come from one sample, sequenced in a study of blood T cell repertoires in COVID-19. This table comes from immunoSEQ multiplex PCR, and its TCRdb copy is limited to in-frame clones, with some not included. Of about 20,000 clones in the sample, about 85% were seen once. Sequencing was done on a sample of peripheral blood. These receptors came from a human donor with active COVID-19. The donor label of this sample is uncertain.

V is TRBV5-4 and J is TRBJ2-3; 14 bases map to TRBD2. V lost 5 bases to trimming and J lost 2 bases; unmatched junction nucleotides: 7. This CDR3 is 17 amino acids long. The V gene's germline CDR1 is SGHNT and CDR2 YYREEE (reference sequence). The CDR3 DNA follows: TGTGCCAGCAGAAACGGACTAGCGGGAGGAGACACAGATACGCAGTATTTT. This gives the protein CASRNGLAGGDTDTQYF.

The V call is TRBV7-2, the J call TRBJ2-7; D perhaps matches TRBD2 (7 bases). V was trimmed by 1 base and J by 3 bases, leaving 13 bases between them. Germline loops: CDR1 SGHTA, CDR2 FQGNSA. The CDR3 has 15 amino acids. CDR3 in DNA: TGTGCCAGCAGCTTAGGAGGGGGGGCTGTCTACGAGCAGTACTTC. It is translated as CASSLGGGAVYEQYF.

V gene TRBV28 combines with J gene TRBJ1-1, with D possibly matching TRBD1 (6 bases). Germline CDR1 is MDHEN and CDR2 is SYDVKM. With 5 bases removed from V and 0 bases from J, the gap between germline ends came to 13 bases. The length of the CDR3 is 15 residues. The CDR3 spells CASSKRGALNTEAFF. CDR3 nucleotides: TGTGCCAGCAGTAAACGGGGGGCCTTGAACACTGAAGCTTTCTTT.

V and J are TRBV7-9 and TRBJ2-5; D not certain. Trimming removed 0 bases at V and 5 bases at J, with 10 bases between. Germline lookup yields CDR1 SEHNR and CDR2 FQNEAQ (reference sequence). The CDR3 loop spans 14 amino acids. The CDR3 spells CASSLAGIGETQYF. CDR3 nucleotide sequence: TGTGCCAGCAGCTTAGCAGGCATCGGGGAGACCCAGTACTTC.

The chain joins TRBV13 to TRBJ1-1; D may be TRBD1 (5 bases). CDR1 and CDR2 (germline): PRHDT, FYEKMQ (reference sequence). The CDR3 is 16 amino acids. Deletions cut 4 bases from V and 1 base from J, with 16 bases between. CDR3 in amino acids: CASSSKGQDRNTEAFF. The CDR3 nucleotides are TGTGCCAGCAGCTCCAAAGGTCAAGACAGGAACACTGAAGCTTTCTTT.

The chain carries TRBV28 and TRBJ2-5; no clear D gene. Trimming cost V 7 bases and J 0 bases, with 6 bases left between them. The CDR3 sequence is 12 residues long. Germline CDR1 MDHEN, CDR2 SYDVKM. In nucleotides, the CDR3 is TGTGCCAGCACCCCAAACCAAGAGACCCAGTACTTC. This encodes CASTPNQETQYF.

This chain connects TRBV27 to TRBJ2-2; TRBD2 is a possible D gene (5 bases). The CDR3 length is 14 residues. Trimming took off 3 bases at V and 7 bases at J, with 12 bases between the two ends. The V gene's germline CDR1 is MNHEY and CDR2 SMNVEV (reference sequence). The CDR3 loop reads CASSLRALSGELFF. CDR3 coding DNA: TGTGCCAGCAGTTTGAGGGCCTTGAGCGGGGAGCTGTTTTTT.

The table lists this clone with a few counts. The chain links TRBV3-1 (or the pseudogene TRBV3-2) to TRBJ2-1, with TRBD2 as a possible D gene (6 bases). V lost 3 bases to trimming and J lost 2 bases, with 14 bases between them. The germline gives CDR1 LGHDT, CDR2 YNNKEL (reference sequence). The CDR3 runs to 16 residues. CDR3 residues: CASSQISGNPYNEQFF. Here the CDR3 DNA reads TGTGCCAGCAGCCAGATTAGCGGCAATCCCTACAATGAGCAGTTCTTC.

The gene calls are TRBV3-1 (or the pseudogene TRBV3-2) and TRBJ2-3; D may be TRBD2 (5 bases). This CDR3 comprises 16 residues. Trimming left V 1 base short and J 2 bases short, with 13 bases between. Germline CDR1 reads LGHDT; CDR2 reads YNNKEL (reference sequence). CDR3 coding DNA: TGTGCCAGCAGCCAAGGCCTAGAGCGGTACACAGATACGCAGTATTTT. Protein sequence: CASSQGLERYTDTQYF.

The chain employs TRBV20-1 and TRBJ2-7; 14 bases are shared with TRBD2. Germline values: CDR1 DFQATT, CDR2 SNEGSKA (reference sequence). The CDR3 runs to 17 residues. J lost 5 bases, V lost 3 bases, and 12 bases had no gene match. This chain's CDR3 is CSASSAGTSGSTHEQYF. The CDR3 DNA reads as TGCAGTGCTAGTTCCGCCGGGACTAGCGGGAGTACCCACGAGCAGTACTTC.

The CDR3 spells CASSRRVQETQYF. In nucleotides, the CDR3 is TGTGCCAGTAGTCGCAGGGTTCAAGAGACCCAGTACTTC. The chain joins TRBV19 to TRBJ2-5; a weak D match, TRBD1 (5 bases). Germline CDR1 and CDR2: LNHDA and SQIVND (reference sequence). This CDR3 is 13 amino acids long. Trimming removed 5 bases at V and 2 bases at J, with 9 bases between.

The rearrangement links TRBV2 to TRBJ2-3; possible D gene TRBD1, 5 bases. CDR1 is SNHLY, CDR2 FYNNEI, per germline. V shed 2 bases and J shed 0 bases, with 9 bases lying between them. CDR3 length: 15 residues. In DNA form, the CDR3 reads TGTGCCAGCAGTGAATTAGGGGATAGCACAGATACGCAGTATTTT. Residues: CASSELGDSTDTQYF.

The V and J genes are TRBV7-9 and TRBJ2-2; TRBD1 aligns across 10 bases. V lost 7 bases to trimming and J lost 6 bases; unmatched junction nucleotides: 11. From germline, CDR1 is SEHNR and CDR2 FQNEAQ (reference sequence). This CDR3 has 16 residues. Here the CDR3 DNA reads TGTGCCAGCATTAAGTGGGGACAGGGGTCCTCCGGGGAGCTGTTTTTT. Translating gives CASIKWGQGSSGELFF.

The chain has TRBV2 and TRBJ2-6, with D perhaps TRBD1 (5 bases). Trimming took off 7 bases at V and 4 bases at J, with 11 bases between the two ends. Germline CDR1 SNHLY, CDR2 FYNNEI. CDR3 length: 14 residues. The CDR3 nucleotides are TGTGCCAGCAACCAGGGTTTGGGGGCCAACGTCCTGACTTTC. Residues: CASNQGLGANVLTF.